These 30 T cell receptor beta chains were sequenced from one sample in a study of T cells in Graves' hyperthyroidism and ophthalmopathy. RNA transcripts yielded amplified TCR beta CDR3 regions. Using the HTBI primer set, a first-round RT-PCR was run on the TCR CDR3. TCRdb itself ran the multiplex PCR reads through MiXCR, one entry per CDR3 protein. The data show approximately 300,000 distinct CDR3 sequences, over 15% seen once. The specimen was blood. The receptors come from a man aged 25 to 45 with Graves' hyperthyroidism.

The chain joins TRBV6-1 to TRBJ2-4; the D gene could be TRBD1 or TRBD2 (5 bases each). The germline V and J ends were trimmed by 6 bases and 8 bases, with 20 bases remaining between them. Germline V gives CDR1 MNHNS, CDR2 SASEGT. This CDR3 has 15 amino acids. The CDR3 nucleotides are TGTGCCAGCAGGCCTTATAATAGGGGACGTTACATTCAGTACTTC. Translating it yields CASRPYNRGRYIQYF.

At least ten counts were recorded for this clonotype. The chain joins TRBV24-1 to TRBJ2-6, with 9 positions matching TRBD1. The germline V gene has CDR1 KGHDR and CDR2 SFDVKD. This CDR3 spans 17 amino acids. V gave up 7 bases and J gave up 2 bases; unmatched junction bases: 8. The CDR3 is CATSPMGQGAGANVLTF. The CDR3 DNA reads as TGTGCCACCAGCCCGATGGGACAGGGTGCTGGGGCCAACGTCCTGACTTTC.

The chain carries TRBV7-9 and TRBJ2-7; possibly TRBD2 for D (5 bases). Trimming pared 8 bases from V and 3 bases from J, leaving 23 bases between. The CDR3 extends over 16 amino acids. Germline V gene data show CDR1 as SEHNR and CDR2 as FQNEAQ (reference sequence). In nucleotides, the CDR3 is TGTGCCAGCGGGCCCATACCCCCCGGGGAAATCTACGAGCAGTACTTC. It yields the protein CASGPIPPGEIYEQYF. Using reference TRBV7-9 and TRBJ2-7 for the parts outside the CDR3, the full variable domain is DTGVSQNPRHKITKRGQNVTFRCDPISEHNRLYWYRQTLGQGPEFLTYFQNEAQLEKSRLLSDRFSAERPKGSFSTLEIQRTEQGDSAMYLCASGPIPPGEIYEQYFGPGTRLTVT.

CDR3 loop: CASSELLTSGSLNEQYF. The CDR3 coding sequence is TGTGCCAGCAGTGAACTTTTAACTAGCGGGAGTCTCAACGAGCAGTACTTC. The genes are TRBV2 and TRBJ2-7; 11 bases align to TRBD2. Germline V gene sequence: CDR1 SNHLY, CDR2 FYNNEI. This CDR3 is 17 amino acids long. V gave up 2 bases and J gave up 5 bases; unmatched junction bases: 11.

This clonotype showed up many times. The chain links TRBV11-2 to TRBJ1-3; D is uncertain. The CDR3 extends over 14 amino acids. With 5 bases removed from V and 4 bases from J, the gap between germline ends came to 12 bases. Germline V gene data show CDR1 as SGHAT and CDR2 as FQNNGV. CDR3 bases: TGTGCCAGCAGCCCACTGACTCACGGAAACACCATATATTTT. It encodes CASSPLTHGNTIYF.

This clonotype was detected only a few times. The rearrangement uses TRBV5-4 and TRBJ2-1; D might be TRBD1 or TRBD2, each matching 7 bases. V lost 4 bases to trimming and J lost 5 bases, with 19 bases between them. CDR1 SGHNT and CDR2 YYREEE come from the germline V gene (reference sequence). The CDR3 contains 16 residues. The CDR3 spells CASSQGGFRPDNEQFF. Written as DNA, the CDR3 is TGTGCCAGCAGCCAGGGGGGGTTCCGACCAGACAATGAGCAGTTCTTC.

In its sample, this clonotype was seen a few times. V and J are TRBV6-1 and TRBJ2-7, with TRBD1 identical over 10 bases. This CDR3 is 15 amino acids long. Per the germline V gene, CDR1 is MNHNS and CDR2 is SASEGT. The junction had 10 bases not matched to a gene; V was cut back by 5 bases and J by 6 bases. The CDR3 DNA sequence: TGTGCCAGCAGTTGGGGGGGGGACAGGGGAGGCGAGCAGTACTTC. Protein: CASSWGGDRGGEQYF.

Many counts were recorded for this clonotype. The chain combines TRBV10-2 with TRBJ2-5, with TRBD1 matching 8 bases. This CDR3 has 16 residues. The germline V gene has CDR1 WSHSY and CDR2 SAAADI. The J segment lost 0 bases and the V segment lost 3 bases, leaving 6 bases of the junction unmatched. The CDR3 DNA sequence: TGCGCCAGCAGTGATTTTAACAGGGGGGACCAAGAGACCCAGTACTTC. Its protein product is CASSDFNRGDQETQYF.

The V and J genes are TRBV20-1 and TRBJ1-5; possibly TRBD1 for D (5 bases). The ends were cut back, 6 bases at V and 2 bases at J, with 14 bases in the middle. Per the germline V gene, CDR1 is DFQATT and CDR2 is SNEGSKA (reference sequence). The CDR3 spans 14 residues. The CDR3 DNA sequence: TGCAGTGCCGGGGGACCTGGGGGCAATCAGCCCCAGCATTTT. Translation gives CSAGGPGGNQPQHF.

This chain joins TRBV11-2 and TRBJ2-5; D gene unclear. The CDR3 covers 13 residues. CDR1 SGHAT and CDR2 FQNNGV come from the germline V gene. V gave up 0 bases and J gave up 5 bases, with 7 bases separating them. CDR3 nucleotide sequence: TGTGCCAGCAGCTTAGAAGTTTTGGAGACCCAGTACTTC. Translated: CASSLEVLETQYF.

This clonotype turned up a few times. The chain's CDR3 is CASSPRTSGRWNEQFF. Here the CDR3 DNA reads TGTGCCAGCAGCCCCCGGACTAGCGGGAGATGGAATGAGCAGTTCTTC. The rearrangement links TRBV7-9 to TRBJ2-1; 13 nucleotides align to TRBD2. V gave up 5 bases and J gave up 7 bases; unmatched junction bases: 8. CDR3 length: 16 residues. Germline V gene lookup returns CDR1 SEHNR and CDR2 FQNEAQ (reference sequence).

There are many counts of this clonotype. The gene calls are TRBV7-3 and TRBJ2-1; the match to TRBD2 covers 15 bases. Germline CDR1 SGHTA, CDR2 FQGTGA. The J segment lost 7 bases and the V segment lost 4 bases, leaving 11 bases of the junction unmatched. CDR3 length: 18 amino acids. CDR3 nucleotide sequence: TGTGCCAGCAGCTCTCTTCGGACTAGCGGGAGGGCGGAGAATGAGCAGTTCTTC. The encoded protein is CASSSLRTSGRAENEQFF.

This clonotype was picked up a small number of times. CDR3 sequence (DNA): TGTGCCAGCAGTGGAGTCAGAAACACTGAAGCTTTCTTT. Its translation is CASSGVRNTEAFF. The V and J genes are TRBV2 and TRBJ1-1; D remains ambiguous. Per the germline V gene, CDR1 is SNHLY and CDR2 is FYNNEI. CDR3 size: 13 residues. V lost 4 bases and J 2 bases, leaving 8 bases between the germline ends.

The sample holds a few counts of this clonotype. The chain employs TRBV6-5 and TRBJ2-7; no definite D call. In germline, CDR1 is MNHEY, CDR2 SVGAGI. The germline V and J ends were trimmed by 0 bases and 2 bases, with 8 bases remaining between them. The CDR3 has 14 residues. DNA of the CDR3: TGTGCCAGCAGTTACTCGATGGGGACCTACGAGCAGTACTTC. The encoded protein is CASSYSMGTYEQYF.

This clonotype came up a few times. A much larger clonotype is one base distant, so this may be a read error. The V and J genes are TRBV18 and TRBJ1-6; the D is unclear. Germline CDR1 reads KGHSH; CDR2 reads LQKENI. CDR3 length equals 15 residues. The CDR3 reads CASSPLQVGDSPPHF. CDR3 nucleotide sequence: TGTGCCAGCTCACCCCTACAAGTTGGTGATTCACCCCCCCACTTT.

This clonotype was picked up many times. This sequence joins TRBV12-3 or TRBV12-4 and TRBJ1-1; no reliable D call. The CDR3 extends over 14 amino acids. Trimming removed 4 bases from V and 0 bases from J, with 9 bases in between. The CDR3 DNA sequence: TGTGCCAGCAGTTCCCTCTTAATGAACACTGAAGCTTTCTTT. Translated, it gives CASSSLLMNTEAFF.

This clonotype was counted at least ten times. The chain is built from TRBV7-2 and TRBJ1-1; 12 nucleotides align to TRBD1. With V trimmed by 3 bases and J by 4 bases, 6 bases remained unmatched. The CDR3 totals 16 residues. CDR1 is SGHTA, CDR2 FQGNSA, per germline. CDR3 bases: TGTGCCAGCAGCTTGGGGACAGGGGGCATCGGCACTGAAGCTTTCTTT. It translates to CASSLGTGGIGTEAFF.

The chain uses TRBV5-1 and TRBJ2-1, with a tentative D call TRBD2 (6 bases). Trimming took 5 bases from V and 4 from J, leaving 13 bases between them. The CDR3 spans 14 residues. The germline gives CDR1 SGHRS, CDR2 YFSETQ. The CDR3 nucleotides read TGCGCCAGCAGTAGCGGTCAAGGGTACAATGAGCAGTTCTTC. Translation gives CASSSGQGYNEQFF.

This clonotype was recorded a few times. The J gene is TRBJ2-2, the V gene TRBV27, with D unresolved. Germline loops: CDR1 MNHEY, CDR2 SMNVEV (reference sequence). The V and J ends lost 0 bases and 3 bases respectively, with 11 bases between them. The CDR3 is 16 residues long. CDR3 in DNA: TGTGCCAGCAGTTTATCCAACAACCCATACACCGGGGAGCTGTTTTTT. It encodes CASSLSNNPYTGELFF.

This clonotype was counted between two and nine times. This chain links TRBV6-5 with TRBJ2-1; D gene ambiguous. This CDR3 contains 14 residues. V lost 1 base and J lost 3, with 7 bases in between. Germline V gives CDR1 MNHEY, CDR2 SVGAGI. The CDR3 sequence: CASSYWRSYNEQFF. The CDR3 region has the DNA TGTGCCAGCAGTTACTGGCGGAGCTACAATGAGCAGTTCTTC.

The table lists this clonotype with many counts. V is TRBV3-1 and J is TRBJ2-7, with TRBD2 as a possible D gene (5 bases). Trimming shortened V by 3 bases and J by 2 bases, and 8 bases separated the two germline ends. The germline CDR1 and CDR2 sequences are LGHDT and YNNKEL (reference sequence). The CDR3 loop spans 13 amino acids. The CDR3 sequence is CASSHAGAYEQYF. CDR3 DNA sequence: TGTGCCAGCAGCCATGCCGGGGCCTACGAGCAGTACTTC.

V is TRBV29-1 and J is TRBJ2-2; 7 nucleotides agree with TRBD2. The germline CDR1 and CDR2 sequences are SQVTM and ANQGSEA. This CDR3 is 13 amino acids long. V trimming: 6 bases; J trimming: 7 bases; junction bases outside the gene matches: 8. CDR3 DNA sequence: TGCAGCGTGGGGGGGGAGGGCCACGGGGAGCTGTTTTTT. Translating gives CSVGGEGHGELFF.

This clonotype has ten or more counts. The CDR3 sequence: CATHNLYEQYF. CDR3 DNA sequence: TGTGCCACCCATAACCTTTACGAGCAGTACTTC. The chain carries TRBV28 and TRBJ2-7; no clear D. Germline values: CDR1 MDHEN, CDR2 SYDVKM. This CDR3 region has 11 residues. V gave up 10 bases and J gave up 4 bases, with 11 bases separating them.

In its sample, this clonotype was seen a few times. The V call is TRBV4-1, the J call TRBJ2-7; no firm D call. Trimming pared 3 bases from V and 2 bases from J, leaving 17 bases between. CDR3 length: 16 amino acids. Looked up from germline, CDR1 is MGHRA and CDR2 is YSYEKL. The CDR3 bases are TGCGCCAGCAGCCAGCCCCTCCGGACGGCGACCTACGAGCAGTACTTC. This codes for CASSQPLRTATYEQYF.

This chain uses TRBV5-6 with TRBJ2-2; D gene uncertain. Germline assignment: CDR1 SGHDT and CDR2 YYEEEE. This CDR3 region has 14 residues. V was shortened by 2 bases and J by 6 bases, with 11 bases between the two germline ends. CDR3 in amino acids: CASSLPDAPGELFF. Here the CDR3 DNA reads TGTGCCAGCAGCTTACCGGACGCACCCGGGGAGCTGTTTTTT.

This clonotype showed up many times. This rearrangement joins TRBV30 to TRBJ1-2, with 8 bases aligning to TRBD1. The CDR3 has 14 amino acids. V trimming: 3 bases; J trimming: 8 bases; junction bases outside the gene matches: 11. Germline V gene data show CDR1 as GTSNPN and CDR2 as SVGIG (reference sequence). The CDR3, as DNA: TGTGCCTGGAGGTCAGGGGGCGGCAGCTTGGGCTACACCTTC. This translates into CAWRSGGGSLGYTF.

Notes on this clonotype: Being one base from a much bigger clone, this may be a read error. The chain has TRBV24-1 and TRBJ2-1; 9 bases fit TRBD1. CDR3 length: 15 amino acids. The germline CDR1 and CDR2 sequences are KGHDR and SFDVKD. CDR3 nucleotides: TGTGCCACCTCCTGGGGAGGACAGGGGTTCGATGAGCAGCTCTTC. This translates into CATSWGGQGFDEQLF.

This clonotype was seen only once. A much larger clone lies one base from this, so it may be a read error. The chain uses TRBV12-5 and TRBJ2-7; TRBD2 agrees at 7 bases. The J call may not be correct, given that the DNA end is closer to TRBJ2-1. The germline gives CDR1 LGHNT, CDR2 FRNRAP. The CDR3 has 17 residues. For the CDR3, the DNA is TGTGCTAGTGGTTTGTACCCTGGGGGGGGTACACCCTACGAGCAGTTCTTC. Translating it yields CASGLYPGGGTPYEQFF.

About this clonotype itself: Just one base apart from a much larger clone, this may be a read error. This chain uses TRBV7-9 with TRBJ2-5, with D unresolved. This CDR3 contains 16 residues. V shed 5 bases and J shed 12 bases, with 28 bases lying between them. Germline V gene lookup returns CDR1 SEHNR and CDR2 FQNEAQ (reference sequence). The CDR3 bases are TGTGCCAGCAGCGGTAAGGCTAGGGTCGCACACCAATCCAAGTACTTC. It translates to CASSGKARVAHQSKYF.

This clonotype has just a few counts. The chain recombines TRBV28 with TRBJ1-3; D ambiguous. Germline V gene sequence: CDR1 MDHEN, CDR2 SYDVKM. The CDR3 runs to 14 residues. Trimming took off 3 bases at V and 3 bases at J, with 9 bases between the two ends. CDR3 amino acids: CASSFVGIGNTIYF. The CDR3 DNA reads as TGTGCCAGCAGTTTTGTGGGTATTGGAAACACCATATATTTT.